Listed below are T cell receptor beta chains from one sample, sequenced in a study of CD8 T cells in ankylosing spondylitis. TCRdb fed the 5' RACE reads into MiXCR, producing one record per CDR3 protein. The sample shows hundreds of thousands of distinct CDR3 sequences, approximately 20% of them seen only once. The sequencing sample was made of blood, either unsorted or a sorted T cell fraction (not recorded which). All receptors come from a male donor with ankylosing spondylitis or in good health (not recorded which). The CDR3 runs from the conserved cysteine through the conserved F or W. The D gene is left open where the match is weak. Clone size is stated in some rows and not others, as once, few, many or a class when expanded.

TRBD1	many	14	TRBV24-1	TRBJ2-3	CATSEDRGTDTQYF	TGTGCCACCAGTGAGGACAGGGGGACAGATACGCAGTATTTT
NA	many	14	TRBV4-2	TRBJ2-3	CASSQGLDYDTQYF	TGTGCCAGCAGCCAAGGGCTAGACTACGATACGCAGTATTTT
NA	NA	15	TRBV12-3/TRBV12-4	TRBJ1-5	CASSWVLRSNQPQHF	TGTGCCAGCAGTTGGGTCCTCAGAAGCAATCAGCCCCAGCATTTT
NA	many	12	TRBV5-6	TRBJ1-2	CASSLARYGYTF	TGTGCCAGCAGCTTGGCACGGTATGGCTACACCTTC
NA	many	13	TRBV29-1	TRBJ1-1	CSVEGGRDTEAFF	TGCAGCGTTGAAGGAGGGCGGGACACTGAAGCTTTCTTT
NA	NA	13	TRBV27	TRBJ2-1	CASSFEPYNEQFF	TGTGCCAGCAGTTTCGAGCCCTACAATGAGCAGTTCTTC
TRBD2	NA	15	TRBV5-1	TRBJ2-3	CASSLVGLVTDTQYF	TGCGCCAGCAGCTTGGTGGGACTAGTCACAGATACGCAGTATTTT
TRBD2	NA	15	TRBV18	TRBJ2-3	CASSTKAGGADTQYF	TGTGCCAGCTCTACCAAAGCGGGAGGGGCAGATACGCAGTATTTT
NA	NA	15	TRBV20-1	TRBJ2-1	CSASRSARSYNEQFF	TGCAGTGCTTCAAGGTCTGCCCGCTCCTACAATGAGCAGTTCTTC
NA	many	14	TRBV10-1	TRBJ1-4	CASSEGQPNEKLFF	TGCGCCAGCAGTGAGGGCCAGCCAAATGAAAAACTGTTTTTT
NA	few	14	TRBV12-3/TRBV12-4	TRBJ2-5	CASSPRAGMETQYF	TGTGCCAGCAGTCCCCGGGCAGGGATGGAGACCCAGTACTTC
NA	NA	16	TRBV19	TRBJ1-5	CASSIFTGRGNQPQHF	TGTGCCAGTAGTATTTTCACGGGCCGGGGCAATCAGCCCCAGCATTTT
NA	NA	14	TRBV10-3	TRBJ2-5	CAISLGGNQETQYF	TGTGCCATCAGCCTCGGGGGCAACCAAGAGACCCAGTACTTC
NA	few	18	TRBV3-2	TRBJ2-1	CASSQDVVGLAGEDEQFF	TGTGCCTCCAGCCAAGATGTAGTCGGACTAGCGGGAGAGGATGAGCAGTTCTTC
TRBD1	few	18	TRBV24-1	TRBJ1-5	CTTSDQGARQVSNQPQHF	TGTACCACCAGTGATCAGGGGGCGCGGCAGGTGAGCAATCAGCCCCAGCATTTT
NA	NA	14	TRBV11-2	TRBJ2-1	CASSLDRGAPEQFF	TGTGCCAGCAGCTTAGATCGAGGGGCCCCTGAGCAGTTCTTC
TRBD2	NA	15	TRBV6-2/TRBV6-3	TRBJ2-2	CASSWSIAGAGELFF	TGTGCCAGCAGTTGGTCCATAGCGGGTGCCGGGGAGCTGTTTTTT
NA	NA	18	TRBV7-8	TRBJ2-4	CASSLAGRPLVGKNIQYF	TGTGCCAGCAGCTTAGCGGGACGGCCGCTGGTAGGCAAAAACATTCAGTACTTC